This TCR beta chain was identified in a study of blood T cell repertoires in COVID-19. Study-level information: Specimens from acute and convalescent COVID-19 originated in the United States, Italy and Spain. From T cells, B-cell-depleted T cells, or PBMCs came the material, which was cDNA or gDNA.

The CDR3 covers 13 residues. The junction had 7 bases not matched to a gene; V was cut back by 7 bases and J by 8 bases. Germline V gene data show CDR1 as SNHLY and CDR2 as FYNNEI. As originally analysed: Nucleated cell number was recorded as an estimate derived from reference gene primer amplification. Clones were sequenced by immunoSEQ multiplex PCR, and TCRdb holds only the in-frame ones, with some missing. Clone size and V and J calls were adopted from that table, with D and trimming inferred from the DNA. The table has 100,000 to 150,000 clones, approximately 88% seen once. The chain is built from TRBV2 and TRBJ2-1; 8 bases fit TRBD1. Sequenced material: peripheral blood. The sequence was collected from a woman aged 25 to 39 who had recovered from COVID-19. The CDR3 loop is CASNLQGVDEQFF. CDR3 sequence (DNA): TGTGCCAGCAATCTACAGGGGGTGGATGAGCAGTTCTTC.